This passage covers 5 T cell receptor beta chains from one sample sequenced in a study of T cell responses to AZD1222 COVID-19 vaccine. Clones were read by immunoSEQ multiplex PCR, and TCRdb kept only the in-frame ones, dropping some. In the table there are 35,000 or so clones, roughly 91% of which are singletons. The material sequenced was peripheral blood, taken on day 0 of AZD1222 vaccination. The receptors derive from an adult in good health.

V and J are TRBV5-5 and TRBJ2-2, with unresolved D. Germline lookup yields CDR1 SGHKS and CDR2 YYEKEE (reference sequence). The CDR3 totals 14 residues. V lost 2 bases, J lost 6 bases, and 11 bases lay in between. Here the CDR3 reads CASSLAWSPGELFF. The CDR3 coding sequence is TGTGCCAGCAGCTTAGCTTGGAGTCCCGGGGAGCTGTTTTTT.

The rearrangement uses TRBV2 and TRBJ1-4, with a possible D match to TRBD1 (5 bases). The germline V gene has CDR1 SNHLY and CDR2 FYNNEI. V gave up 6 bases and J gave up 3 bases, with 14 bases separating them. The CDR3 is 15 residues long. The CDR3 DNA is TGTGCCAGCAGCGAGGGGTTATTGGCTAATGAAAAACTGTTTTTT. Its protein is CASSEGLLANEKLFF.

The V gene is TRBV28, the J gene TRBJ2-7, with 9 nucleotides matching TRBD2. The CDR3 runs to 13 residues. The germline V gene has CDR1 MDHEN and CDR2 SYDVKM. After removal of 8 bases from V and 2 bases from J, the junction contained 4 bases not matched to a gene. CDR3 region: CASGTSNPYEQYF. As DNA, the CDR3 is TGTGCCAGCGGGACTAGCAATCCCTACGAGCAGTACTTC.

As DNA, the CDR3 is TGTGCCAGCAGCTCCGGACGGACTAGCGGCGAGCAGTACTTC. It encodes CASSSGRTSGEQYF. The chain links TRBV7-9 to TRBJ2-7, with TRBD2 identical over 10 bases. Germline V gene lookup returns CDR1 SEHNR and CDR2 FQNEAQ (reference sequence). The CDR3 covers 14 residues. The V and J ends lost 4 bases and 6 bases, in that order; junction bases with no gene match: 6.

This sequence joins TRBV14 and TRBJ1-1; 8 bases align to TRBD1. Germline V gene lookup returns CDR1 SGHDN and CDR2 FVKESK. The CDR3 covers 15 residues. J lost 8 bases, V lost 0 bases, and 8 bases had no gene match. The CDR3 coding sequence is TGTGCCAGCAGCCAAGATAGGGACAGGAGCTTAGAAGCTTTCTTT. Its protein is CASSQDRDRSLEAFF.